The clone carrying this TCR beta chain was observed many times. This sample is part of a study of patients and donors after allogeneic stem cell transplantation. One entry per CDR3 protein, called by TCRdb with MiXCR from the RT-PCR reads. The sample shows about 960,000 distinct CDR3 sequences, more than 15% of them seen only once. Trimming removed 1 base at V and 2 bases at J, with 7 bases between. This CDR3 comprises 14 residues. Per the germline V gene, CDR1 is SGHTA and CDR2 is FQGNSA. Sequenced: blood, either unsorted or a sorted T cell fraction (not recorded which). V is TRBV7-2 and J is TRBJ2-3; D not certain. This TCR derives from a human donor who was either an allogeneic HSCT recipient or a stem cell or donor lymphocyte infusion donor (not recorded which). It is not recorded whose cells these are; they may come from a transplant donor. Here the CDR3 reads CASSLVGFTDTQYF. The DNA for the CDR3 is TGTGCCAGCAGCTTAGTAGGGTTCACAGATACGCAGTATTTT.